This T cell receptor beta chain was recovered during a study of blood T cell repertoires in COVID-19. In the study overall: There were acute and convalescent COVID-19 samples, and they came from the United States, Italy and Spain. T cells, B-cell-depleted T cells, or PBMCs provided the cDNA or gDNA that served as material.

The junction had 15 bases not matched to a gene; V was cut back by 4 bases and J by 8 bases. CDR3 length equals 16 residues. Per germline, CDR1 SGHDT and CDR2 YYEEEE. As originally analysed: From reference gene primer amplification, estimates of nucleated cell counts were derived. The table came from immunoSEQ multiplex PCR; TCRdb's copy has only in-frame clones and leaves some out. V, J and clone size are those of that table, while D and trimming were read from the DNA. This sample has approximately 230,000 clones, with roughly 89% found just once. The rearrangement joins TRBV5-6 to TRBJ2-1, with 7 bases lining up with TRBD2. This receptor was obtained from a man between 25 and 39 years old who had recovered from COVID-19. The sequenced sample consisted of peripheral blood. This CDR3 is CASSLSRDYDRDEQFF. CDR3 DNA: TGTGCCAGCAGCCTATCCCGGGACTACGATAGGGATGAGCAGTTCTTC.